This TCR beta chain is from a study of blood T cell repertoires in COVID-19. Looking at the study overall: Collection of acute and convalescent COVID-19 samples took place in the United States, Italy and Spain. From T cells, B-cell-depleted T cells, or PBMCs came the material, which was cDNA or gDNA.

CDR1 and CDR2 (germline): SGHTA, FQGTGA. Germline trimming cut 5 bases from V and 5 bases from J; bases unmatched to any gene: 9. This CDR3 is 15 amino acids long. Study processing details: Amplification from reference gene primers served as the basis for estimated nucleated cell counts. Clones were read by immunoSEQ multiplex PCR, and TCRdb kept only the in-frame ones, dropping some. The V and J calls and clone size come from that table; D and trimming were worked out from the DNA. The table includes 45,000 to 65,000 clones, about four fifths detected once. The receptor was isolated from a human donor in a cohort sampled during active COVID-19. The chain joins TRBV7-3 to TRBJ2-3; TRBD2 aligns across 8 bases. The specimen was peripheral blood. DNA of the CDR3: TGTGCCAGCAGCCCAGGCGGGGGGCTTATAGATACGCAGTATTTT. This translates into CASSPGGGLIDTQYF.